This T cell receptor beta chain originates from a study of T-cell reconstitution after alpha-beta-depleted transplantation in children. This clonotype appeared many times. This CDR3 has 15 residues. The germline V gene encodes CDR1 LGHNA and CDR2 YNFKEQ. V lost 4 bases, J lost 8 bases, and 6 bases stayed unmatched. Unique molecular identifiers featured in how the TCRbeta library was prepared. TCRdb processed the PCR reads anew with MiXCR; each CDR3 protein has one entry. The sample consists of just under 550,000 distinct CDR3 sequences, about 18% of them appearing once. The sample was PBMCs from the stem cell graft donor, taken from the stem cell graft. V is TRBV4-2 and J is TRBJ2-1, with TRBD2 matching 12 bases. The clonotype comes from a human donor who donated a stem cell graft to a child with acute lymphoblastic leukemia. Here the CDR3 reads CASSPRTSGNDEQFF. CDR3 nucleotides: TGTGCCAGCAGCCCACGGACTAGCGGGAACGATGAGCAGTTCTTC.